This T cell receptor beta chain was identified during a study of neoadjuvant anti-PD-1 for oral cavity cancer. Measured with immunoSEQ multiplex PCR; TCRdb has only the in-frame clones, and not every one. The profile covers about 14,000 clones, with approximately 35% appearing a single time and 30% to 45% taken by the ten largest. Whole-study findings and limits: With three patients per group, TCR findings need larger cohorts.

Unmatched junction bases numbered 5, after V lost 9 bases and J lost 4 bases. The CDR3 runs to 13 residues. Per the germline V gene, CDR1 is LNHDA and CDR2 is SQIVND (reference sequence). This clone was counted a few times. Its cognate antigen is unknown. Regarding time point: after neoadjuvant nivolumab, at surgical resection. The source was tumor tissue, collected after nivolumab (anti-PD-1) treatment. The receptor's source is a person aged 40-85 years with oral cavity squamous cell carcinoma. This chain links TRBV19 with TRBJ2-5; TRBD1 matches 10 bases. The CDR3 nucleotides are TGTGCCAGCGGGACAGGGGAACGAGAGACCCAGTACTTC. This gives the protein CASGTGERETQYF.